This TCR beta chain was identified during a study of blood T cell repertoires in COVID-19. Overall study: Samples taken during acute and convalescent COVID-19 were collected in the United States, Italy and Spain.

Germline V CDR1 and CDR2: LGHNA, YNFKEQ. Trimming left V 6 bases short and J 1 base short, with 6 bases between. This CDR3 has 12 residues. The authors' processing: It was from reference gene primer amplification that nucleated cell counts were estimated. TCRdb's table, derived via immunoSEQ multiplex PCR, lists solely in-frame clones and lacks some. From that table come the V and J calls and clone size; the DNA was used to work out D and trimming. Of about 400,000 clones listed, roughly 87% are singletons. Grouping used clinical history reported by participants in a survey and questionnaire. For recovered donors of Cohort 3, there were two negative PCRs, clearance, or symptom resolution.

The chain joins TRBV4-2 to TRBJ1-2; D uncertain. The receptor was isolated from a woman in her thirties who had recovered from COVID-19. The sequencing sample was made of PBMCs or T cells enriched from blood (not recorded which). As DNA, the CDR3 is TGTGCCAGCAGGGAGGGTAACTATGGCTACACCTTC. As protein: CASREGNYGYTF.